This T cell receptor (beta chain) derives from a study of shared clonotypes between healthy human individuals (dated by TCRdb to 2020 to 2021). Regarding the research as a whole: The cohort comprised two women and three men aged 18 to 49 years. The study deeply sequenced blood TCR repertoires of about 5 healthy adults to estimate repertoire size and the extent of clonotype sharing between individuals. To increase sequencing depth and limit assay-specific biases, TCR repertoire library preparation and sequencing were carried out by different laboratories using diverse techniques. Between about 0.85 and 9.5 billion PBMCs per donor were obtained by leukapheresis. For each donor, three plates each were used for CD4 naive and CD4 memory, two plates were used for CD8 naive, and one plate was used for CD8 memory. The research as a whole found: Naive subsets generally had larger estimated clonotype richness than memory subsets did. Rarefaction of sorted-subset datasets indicated incomplete sequencing despite the large sequencing depth. Based on pairwise subsampling, the degree of clonotype sharing among donors was expected to be affected by sequencing depth. About 5% of naive CD4, 3% to 3.5% of naive CD8, 2.3% of memory CD4, and around 0.4% of memory CD8 clonotypes were shared across several donors. Sampling was limited to blood, and TCR repertoires in tissue likely differ from TCR repertoires in blood. Clonotypes shared by all four sorted-subset donors showed higher generation probabilities than non-shared clonotypes. Because the study included a small number of donors, the genetic and exposure-history diversity represented was limited.

The donors were healthy, HIV-negative adults who had no recently reported acute infections or vaccinations. Every donor was a Caucasian adult living in Nashville, Tennessee, USA. CD4+ T cells were enriched through magnetic negative selection, after which naive cells were positively selected on CD45RA and the remaining negative fraction served as the memory subset. Blood was obtained by leukapheresis, after which PBMCs were separated by Ficoll-Histopaque density gradient centrifugation and cryopreserved in liquid nitrogen vapor phase. Analytical flow cytometry was used to check the purity and quantity of each magnetically sorted T cell population. From each sorted fraction, genomic DNA was isolated and quantified by UV absorbance on a Nanodrop 2000c. Concerning this clone: Its antigen specificity is not known. No much larger clonotype is one base removed from it; base qualities were not supplied.

Using the deep immunoSEQ assay, TCR CDR3 regions were amplified from genomic DNA by multiplex PCR. Extracted genomic DNA from each cell subset was spread evenly across all wells of several immunoSEQ 96-well plates, with each plate serving as a replicate. For sorted subsets, each replicate PCR was loaded with 200 to 250 ng genomic DNA, equivalent to 30,000 to 35,000 T cell genomes. Purified libraries were quantified with a Qubit 3.0 fluorometer, sized on a Bioanalyzer 2100, and re-quantified with the KAPA Library Quantification kit. A separate single-read 150-cycle Illumina NextSeq 550 flow cell was used to sequence each immunoSEQ 96-well plate. On the authors' methods: Because only junctional sequences without quality scores were contained in the immunoSEQ output, filtering matching that applied to full-length reads could not be performed. To assign V/J genes and CDR3, sequences were annotated using PyIR, a Python wrapper for IgBLAST v1.9, with IMGT germline references. Any read was removed if the V/J assignment was weak (E-value above 1e-6), the CDR3 was missing, or the read contained stop codons, out-of-frame junctions, or ambiguous translated residues. V3J clonotypes were defined as sequences sharing the same inferred V gene, J gene, and CDR3 amino acid sequence. Percentage overlap between repertoires was calculated by dividing the number of shared unique clonotypes by the size of the smaller repertoire. RTK rarefaction, the Chao1 estimator, and Recon v2.1 estimates of unobserved clonotypes were used to assess repertoire richness. OLGA was used to compute generation probabilities for all TCRbeta clonotypes that the gDNA method yielded from a few donors. TCRdb provides this immuneACCESS table in a form limited to in-frame rearrangements. Some clones are lacking; in checked studies, under half of them reflect an unresolved V gene, and why the rest are absent is not known. The D gene and trimming were derived from the DNA, and the V and J assignments and clone size from that table. For this sample the table gives more than 900,000 clones, of which 75% to 85% were detected only once. In total, the top ten clones hold 0.6% to 0.75% of the sample.

The germline V gene yields ENHRY for CDR1 and SYGVKD for CDR2. There are 17 amino acids in the CDR3, from cysteine to phenylalanine inclusive. The sequence is cut down to CDR3 DNA, 51 bases in frame from base 1. The trim is 8 bases for V and 8 bases for J, with a gap of 28 bases between the germline ends. The chain was built from TRBV10-3 and TRBJ2-1; the D gene assignment is perhaps TRBD1 or TRBD2, with each matching 7 bases. The specimen was memory CD4+ T cells from PBMCs. The meaning of the sample's cell subset or site label: CD45RA-negative fraction. This clonotype was obtained from a man younger than 35 in good health. Some clones in this sample may be carry-over from other donors' samples. The sequenced DNA is TGTGCCATCGGGAACAGGGGAGAACCAAGGGGAGGGGATGAGCAGTTCTTC. Its protein reads: CAIGNRGEPRGGDEQFF.